This T cell receptor (beta chain) is from a study of blood T cells in healthy people across ages. General study points: TCR beta diversity tracked closely with naive T cell percentage. Long-lived and aged donors differed, with more naive CD4+ cells and higher diversity in the long-lived.

Germline V gene data show CDR1 as SGHRS and CDR2 as YFSETQ. CDR3 length: 16 amino acids. Combining a sample-barcoded 5' primer with a J-beta primer mix, a second PCR ran for about 7 to 12 cycles. TCRdb fed the 5' RACE reads into MiXCR, producing one record per CDR3 protein. The repertoire holds about 570,000 distinct CDR3 sequences, approximately 25% seen once, with 18% in the top ten. This clonotype was detected many times. No antigen is known for it. One end of the junction fails to match germline, which may point to a read error. The rearrangement links TRBV5-1 to TRBJ2-1; 8 nucleotides align to TRBD1. This sequence originates from a woman aged 70-85 years in good health. The sequencing input was blood. CDR3 loop: CASSLAGGSSYNEQFF. The CDR3 bases are TGTGCCAGCAGCTTAGCAGGGGGCAGCTCCTACAATGAGCAGTTCTTC.